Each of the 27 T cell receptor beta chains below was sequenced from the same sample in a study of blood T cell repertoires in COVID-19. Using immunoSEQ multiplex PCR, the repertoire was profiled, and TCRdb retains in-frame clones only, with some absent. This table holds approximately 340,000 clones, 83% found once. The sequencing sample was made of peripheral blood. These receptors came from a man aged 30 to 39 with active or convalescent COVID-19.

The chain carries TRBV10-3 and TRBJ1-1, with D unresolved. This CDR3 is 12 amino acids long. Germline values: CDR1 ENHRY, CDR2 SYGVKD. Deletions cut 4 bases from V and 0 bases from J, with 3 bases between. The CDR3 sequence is CAISALNTEAFF. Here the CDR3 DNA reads TGTGCCATCAGTGCATTGAACACTGAAGCTTTCTTT.

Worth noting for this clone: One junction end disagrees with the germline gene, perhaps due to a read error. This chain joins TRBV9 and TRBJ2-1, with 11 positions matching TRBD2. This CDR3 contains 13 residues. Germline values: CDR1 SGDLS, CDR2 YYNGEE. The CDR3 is CASSVVTSGNPLF. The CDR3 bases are TGTGCCAGCAGCGTAGTGACTAGCGGGAACCCTCTCTTC.

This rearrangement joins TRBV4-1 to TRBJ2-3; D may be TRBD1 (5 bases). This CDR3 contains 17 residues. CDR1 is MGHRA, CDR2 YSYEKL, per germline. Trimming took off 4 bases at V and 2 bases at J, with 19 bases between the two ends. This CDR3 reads CASSPGRVVAATDTQYF. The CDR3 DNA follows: TGCGCCAGCAGCCCAGGCAGGGTCGTGGCCGCCACAGATACGCAGTATTTT.

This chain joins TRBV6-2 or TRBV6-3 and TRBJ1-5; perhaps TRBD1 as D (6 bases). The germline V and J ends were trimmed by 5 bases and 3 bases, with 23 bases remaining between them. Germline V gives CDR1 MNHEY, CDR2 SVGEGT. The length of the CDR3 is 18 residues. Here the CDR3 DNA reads TGTGCCAGCAGTAACCCGGGAGTTTCCGGGGGGGCCAATCAGCCCCAGCATTTT. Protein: CASSNPGVSGGANQPQHF.

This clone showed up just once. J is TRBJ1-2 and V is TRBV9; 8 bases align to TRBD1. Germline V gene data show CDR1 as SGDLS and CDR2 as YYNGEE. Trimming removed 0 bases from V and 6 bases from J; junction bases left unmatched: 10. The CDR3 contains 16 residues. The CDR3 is CASSVATGGLLDGYTF. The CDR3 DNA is TGTGCCAGCAGCGTAGCTACAGGGGGTCTCCTCGATGGCTACACCTTC.

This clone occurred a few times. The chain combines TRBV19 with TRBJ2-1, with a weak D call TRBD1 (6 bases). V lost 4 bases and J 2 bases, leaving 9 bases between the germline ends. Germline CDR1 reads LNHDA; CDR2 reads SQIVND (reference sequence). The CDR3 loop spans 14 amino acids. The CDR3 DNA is TGTGCCAGTAGTACAGGGGCAACCTACAATGAGCAGTTCTTC. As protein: CASSTGATYNEQFF.

The CDR3 region has the DNA TGTGCCAGCAGCTTGGCCTCGGGTCCTGGAAACACCATATATTTT. It is translated as CASSLASGPGNTIYF. The rearrangement links TRBV5-5 to TRBJ1-3; no clear D. CDR1 is SGHKS and CDR2 is YYEKEE in the germline V gene (reference sequence). The ends were cut back, 0 bases at V and 2 bases at J, with 9 bases in the middle. The CDR3 runs 15 residues.

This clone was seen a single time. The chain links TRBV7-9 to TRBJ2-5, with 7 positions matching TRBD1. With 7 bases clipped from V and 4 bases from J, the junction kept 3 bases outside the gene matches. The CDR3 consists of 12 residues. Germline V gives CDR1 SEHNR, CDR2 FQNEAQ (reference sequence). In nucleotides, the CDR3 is TGTGCCAGCATCAGGGACAGAGAGACCCAGTACTTC. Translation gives CASIRDRETQYF. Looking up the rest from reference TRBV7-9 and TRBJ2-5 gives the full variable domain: DTGVSQNPRHKITKRGQNVTFRCDPISEHNRLYWYRQTLGQGPEFLTYFQNEAQLEKSRLLSDRFSAERPKGSFSTLEIQRTEQGDSAMYLCASIRDRETQYFGPGTRLLVL.

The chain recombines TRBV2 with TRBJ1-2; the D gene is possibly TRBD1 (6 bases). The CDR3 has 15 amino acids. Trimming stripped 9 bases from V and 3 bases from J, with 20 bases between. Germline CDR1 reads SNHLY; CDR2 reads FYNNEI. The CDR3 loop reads CASVSSGGGYYGYTF. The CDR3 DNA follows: TGTGCCAGTGTTTCGAGCGGGGGCGGATACTATGGCTACACCTTC.

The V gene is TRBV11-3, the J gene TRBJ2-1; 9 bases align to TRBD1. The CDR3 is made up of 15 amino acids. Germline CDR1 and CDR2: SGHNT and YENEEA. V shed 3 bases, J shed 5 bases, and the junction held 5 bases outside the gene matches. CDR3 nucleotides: TGTGCCAGCAGCTTTACAGGGGGCGGGCACAATGAGCAGTTCTTC. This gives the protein CASSFTGGGHNEQFF.

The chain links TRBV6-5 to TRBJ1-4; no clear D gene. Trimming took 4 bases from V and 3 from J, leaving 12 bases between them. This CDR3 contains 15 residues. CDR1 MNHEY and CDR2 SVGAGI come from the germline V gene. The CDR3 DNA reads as TGTGCCAGCAGTTTTGCTCCCGGGGCTAATGAAAAACTGTTTTTT. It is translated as CASSFAPGANEKLFF.

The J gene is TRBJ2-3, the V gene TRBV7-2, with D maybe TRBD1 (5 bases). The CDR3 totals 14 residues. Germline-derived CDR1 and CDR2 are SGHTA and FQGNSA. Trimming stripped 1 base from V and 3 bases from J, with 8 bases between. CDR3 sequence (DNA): TGTGCCAGCAGCTTAGTAGGGGTTACAGATACGCAGTATTTT. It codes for CASSLVGVTDTQYF.

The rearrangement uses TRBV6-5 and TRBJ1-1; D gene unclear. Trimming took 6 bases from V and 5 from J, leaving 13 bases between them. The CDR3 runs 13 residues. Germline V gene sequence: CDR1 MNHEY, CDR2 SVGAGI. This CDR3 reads CASRSIRRTEAFF. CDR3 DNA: TGTGCCAGCAGGTCCATCCGGAGGACTGAAGCTTTCTTT.

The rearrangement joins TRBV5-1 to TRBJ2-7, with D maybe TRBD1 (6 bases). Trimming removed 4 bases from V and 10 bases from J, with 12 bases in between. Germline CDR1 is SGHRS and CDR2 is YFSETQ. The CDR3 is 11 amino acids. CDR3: CASSINRDQYF. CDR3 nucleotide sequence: TGCGCCAGCAGCATAAACAGGGATCAGTACTTC.

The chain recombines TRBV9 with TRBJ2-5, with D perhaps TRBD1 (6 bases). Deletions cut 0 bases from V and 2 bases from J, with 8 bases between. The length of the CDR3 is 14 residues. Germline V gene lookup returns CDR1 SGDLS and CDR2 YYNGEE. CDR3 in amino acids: CASSVGGTQETQYF. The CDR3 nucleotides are TGTGCCAGCAGCGTAGGAGGGACACAAGAGACCCAGTACTTC.

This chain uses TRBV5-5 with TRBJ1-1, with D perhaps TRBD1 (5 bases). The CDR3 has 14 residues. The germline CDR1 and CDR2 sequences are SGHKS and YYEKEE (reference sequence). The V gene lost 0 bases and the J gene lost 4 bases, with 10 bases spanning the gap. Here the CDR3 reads CASSLGQGPTEAFF. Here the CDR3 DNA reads TGTGCCAGCAGCTTGGGTCAGGGTCCCACTGAAGCTTTCTTT.

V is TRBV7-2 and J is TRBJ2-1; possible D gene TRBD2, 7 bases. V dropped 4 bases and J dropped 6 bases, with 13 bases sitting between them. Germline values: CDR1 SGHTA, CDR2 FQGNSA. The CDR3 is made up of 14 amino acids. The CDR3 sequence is CASSWGGGINEQFF. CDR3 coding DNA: TGTGCCAGCAGCTGGGGAGGGGGGATCAATGAGCAGTTCTTC.

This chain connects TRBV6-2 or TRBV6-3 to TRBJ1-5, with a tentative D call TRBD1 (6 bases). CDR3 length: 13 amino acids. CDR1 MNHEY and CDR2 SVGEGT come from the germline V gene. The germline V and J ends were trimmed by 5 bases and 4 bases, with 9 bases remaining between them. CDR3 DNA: TGTGCCAGCAGTATCGGGACAAATCAGCCCCAGCATTTT. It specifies CASSIGTNQPQHF.

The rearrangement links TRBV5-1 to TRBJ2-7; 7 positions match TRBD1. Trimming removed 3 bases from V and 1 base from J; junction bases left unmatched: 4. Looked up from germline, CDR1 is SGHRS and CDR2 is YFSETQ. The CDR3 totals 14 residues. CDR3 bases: TGCGCCAGCAGCTCCAGACAGGGATCCTACGAGCAGTACTTC. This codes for CASSSRQGSYEQYF.

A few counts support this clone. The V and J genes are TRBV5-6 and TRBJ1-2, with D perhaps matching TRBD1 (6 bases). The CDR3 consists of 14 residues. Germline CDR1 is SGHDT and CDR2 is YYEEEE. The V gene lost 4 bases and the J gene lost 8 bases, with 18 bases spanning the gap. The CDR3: CASSRTVLTNGYTF. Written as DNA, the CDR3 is TGTGCCAGCAGCCGGACAGTCCTAACTAACGGCTACACCTTC.

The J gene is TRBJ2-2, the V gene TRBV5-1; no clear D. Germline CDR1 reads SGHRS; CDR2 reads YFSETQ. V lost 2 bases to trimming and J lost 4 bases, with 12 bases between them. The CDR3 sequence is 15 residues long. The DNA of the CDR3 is TGCGCCAGCAGCTTTCAAGTGAGGTCCACCGGGGAGCTGTTTTTT. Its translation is CASSFQVRSTGELFF.

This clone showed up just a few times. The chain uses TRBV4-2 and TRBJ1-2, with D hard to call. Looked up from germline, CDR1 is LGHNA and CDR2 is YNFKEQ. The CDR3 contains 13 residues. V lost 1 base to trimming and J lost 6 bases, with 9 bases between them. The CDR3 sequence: CASSQVKGDGYTF. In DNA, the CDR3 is TGTGCCAGCAGCCAAGTCAAGGGAGATGGCTACACCTTC.

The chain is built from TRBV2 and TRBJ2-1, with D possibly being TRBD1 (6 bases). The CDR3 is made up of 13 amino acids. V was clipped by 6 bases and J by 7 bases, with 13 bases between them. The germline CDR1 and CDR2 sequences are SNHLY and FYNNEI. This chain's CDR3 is CASRQFQGNEQFF. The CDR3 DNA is TGTGCCAGCAGACAATTCCAGGGGAATGAGCAGTTCTTC.

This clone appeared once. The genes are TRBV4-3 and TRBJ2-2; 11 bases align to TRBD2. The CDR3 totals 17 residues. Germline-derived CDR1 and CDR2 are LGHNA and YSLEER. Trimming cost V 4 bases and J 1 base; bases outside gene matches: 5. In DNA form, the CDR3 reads TGCGCCAGCAGCCCTCGCGGGACTAGCGGGAACACCGGGGAGCTGTTTTTT. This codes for CASSPRGTSGNTGELFF.

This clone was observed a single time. As DNA, the CDR3 is TGTGCCACCAGTGGGGCGGACAGTAGACAGCCCCAGCATTTT. This translates into CATSGADSRQPQHF. The J gene is TRBJ1-5, the V gene TRBV24-1; D may be TRBD1 (6 bases). V lost 5 bases and J lost 7, with 14 bases in between. This CDR3 comprises 14 residues. CDR1 KGHDR and CDR2 SFDVKD come from the germline V gene.

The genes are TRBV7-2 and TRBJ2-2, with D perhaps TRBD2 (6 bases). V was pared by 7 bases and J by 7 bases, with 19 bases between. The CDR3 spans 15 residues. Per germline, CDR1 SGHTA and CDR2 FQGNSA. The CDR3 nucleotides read TGTGCCAGCAAACCCAACGGTGGAGGGCACGGGGAGCTGTTTTTT. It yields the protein CASKPNGGGHGELFF.

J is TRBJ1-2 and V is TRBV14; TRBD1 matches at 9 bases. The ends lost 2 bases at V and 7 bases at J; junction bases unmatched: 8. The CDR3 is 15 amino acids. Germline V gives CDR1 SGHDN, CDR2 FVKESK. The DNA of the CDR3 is TGTGCCAGCAGCCAATTGGCACAGGGGGCTCGTGGCTACACCTTC. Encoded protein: CASSQLAQGARGYTF.